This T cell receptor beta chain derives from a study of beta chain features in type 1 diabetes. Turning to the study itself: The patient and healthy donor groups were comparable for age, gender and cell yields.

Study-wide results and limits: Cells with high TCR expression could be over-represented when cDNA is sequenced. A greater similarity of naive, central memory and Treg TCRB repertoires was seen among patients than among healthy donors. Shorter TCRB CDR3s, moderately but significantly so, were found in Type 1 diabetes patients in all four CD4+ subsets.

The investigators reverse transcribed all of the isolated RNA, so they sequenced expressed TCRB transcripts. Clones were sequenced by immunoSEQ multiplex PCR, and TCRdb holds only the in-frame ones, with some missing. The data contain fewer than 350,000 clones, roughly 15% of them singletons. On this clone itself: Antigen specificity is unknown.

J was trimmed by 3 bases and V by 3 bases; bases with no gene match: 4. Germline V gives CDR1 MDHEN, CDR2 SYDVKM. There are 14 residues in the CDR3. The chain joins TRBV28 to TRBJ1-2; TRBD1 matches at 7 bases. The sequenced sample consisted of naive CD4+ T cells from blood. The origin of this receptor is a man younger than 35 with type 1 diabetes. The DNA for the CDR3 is TGTGCCAGCAGTTTGGTTGGGACAGACTATGGCTACACCTTC. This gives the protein CASSLVGTDYGYTF.